This T cell receptor beta chain was captured by sequencing in a study of OX40 agonist ivuxolimab in advanced cancers. A note on the overall study: Ivuxolimab was a fully human IgG2 agonistic monoclonal antibody targeting the costimulatory receptor OX40 (CD134). The dose-escalation cohort was 80% to 90% male with a mean age of about 65 years, ranging from about 20 to 80. The monotherapy dose-escalation portion (N of about 57 patients) of the phase I ivuxolimab trial is reported in the paper. Peripheral TCRbeta sequencing aimed to test whether ivuxolimab altered TCR sequence diversity and caused clonal T-cell expansion. Intravenous ivuxolimab was administered to patients every 2 weeks at six dose levels: 0.01, 0.1, 0.3, 1.5, 3 and 10 mg/kg. Patients were allowed to have had prior anti-PD-1, anti-PD-L1 or anti-CTLA-4 therapy, and 40% of the dose-escalation patients had been treated with checkpoint inhibitors. Of the approximately 54 patients in dose escalation, about 19 had hepatocellular carcinoma, approximately 15 had melanoma, 9 had renal cell carcinoma and 9 had head and neck cancer. Partial responses occurred in three dose-escalation patients: two with cutaneous melanoma and one with hepatocellular carcinoma. Study-wide conclusions, independent of this receptor: Partial responders in the 0.1-3.0 mg/kg groups had among the lowest normalized peripheral clonal expansion, especially among CD8+ T cells. Low levels of normalized T-cell clonal expansion were also seen in some patients who did not respond. Clonal expansion of both CD4+ and CD8+ blood T cells was observed from baseline to week 6 at doses 0.1 to 3.0 mg/kg. After ivuxolimab, expanded clones were on average more numerous among CD8+ T cells than among CD4+ T cells. Antigen specificity was not determined for the clonally expanded peripheral T cells.

For sequencing of the TCRbeta CDR3 region, genomic DNA was extracted from the sorted cells. The immunoSEQ Assay was used for sequencing of TCRbeta CDR3 regions. TCRdb's version of the immuneACCESS table is confined to in-frame rearrangements and falls short of the full clone set. An unresolved V gene accounts for under half of the shortfall where checked; the remainder is of unknown origin. A total of tens of thousands of clones appear in this sample, about 93% of them only once. Of the sample, 0.43% falls within the top ten clones. In regard to this clone: Its antigen remains undetermined. No much larger clonotype is one base removed from it; base qualities were not supplied.

As encoded in the germline V gene, CDR1 is MGHRA while CDR2 is YSYEKL. The CDR3 has 16 amino acids, counting the end cysteine and phenylalanine. The kept DNA is CDR3 alone, 48 bases in frame from the first base. Trimmed from V: 0 bases; trimmed from J: 4 bases; junction bases lacking a gene match: 6. The trial excluded patients who had a history of autoimmune disease or who were on systemic immunosuppression. In every dose cohort, peripheral blood was drawn for TCR sequencing at baseline, cycle 4 day 1, and cycle 7 day 1. Samples were obtained from an open-label, multicenter, first-in-human phase I dose-escalation trial of ivuxolimab. Adults with locally advanced or metastatic head and neck squamous cell, hepatocellular, melanoma or renal cell carcinoma were enrolled in the trial. CD4+ and CD8+ T cells were sorted separately from peripheral blood before TCR sequencing.

The sequence derives from an adult with an advanced solid tumor such as melanoma, head and neck, liver or kidney cancer. Sequences were derived from CD4+ or CD8+ T cells sorted from blood, sampled in a trial of the OX40 agonist ivuxolimab. The chain is made from TRBV4-1 and TRBJ2-3; TRBD1 aligns with 8 central bases. For the CDR3, the sequence is CASSQDPGTGPDTQYF. The nucleotide sequence is TGCGCCAGCAGCCAAGATCCCGGGACAGGTCCAGATACGCAGTATTTT.